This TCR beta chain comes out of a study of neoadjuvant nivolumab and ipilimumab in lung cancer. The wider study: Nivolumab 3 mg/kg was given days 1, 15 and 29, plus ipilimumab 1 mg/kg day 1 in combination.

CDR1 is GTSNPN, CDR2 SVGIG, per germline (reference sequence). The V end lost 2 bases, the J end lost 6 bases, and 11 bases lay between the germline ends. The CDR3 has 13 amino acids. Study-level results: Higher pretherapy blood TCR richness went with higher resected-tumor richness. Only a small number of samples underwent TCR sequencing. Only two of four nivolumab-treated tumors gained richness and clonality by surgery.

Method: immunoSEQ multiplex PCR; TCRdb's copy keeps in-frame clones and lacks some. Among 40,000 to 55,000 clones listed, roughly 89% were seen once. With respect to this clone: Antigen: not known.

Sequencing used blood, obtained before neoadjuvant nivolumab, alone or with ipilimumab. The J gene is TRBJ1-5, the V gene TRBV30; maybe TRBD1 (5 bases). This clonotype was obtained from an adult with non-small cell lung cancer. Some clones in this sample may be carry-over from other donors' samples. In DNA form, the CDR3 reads TGTGCCTGGAGTATGGGGGTACGTCAGCCCCAGCATTTT. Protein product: CAWSMGVRQPQHF.